The 2 T cell receptor beta chains in this list originate from one sample, sequenced in a study of cytomegalovirus exposure and HLA in healthy donors. A multiplex PCR was run with 60 Vbeta primers and 13 Jbeta primers. Profiling relied on immunoSEQ multiplex PCR, and the TCRdb table lists in-frame clones only, not all of them. Seen here are 150,000 or so clones, more than 70% observed once, and the top ten hold over 2%. Input material: PBMCs. The receptors here all came from a man aged 50-60 years in good health and CMV-seronegative.

Written as DNA, the CDR3 is TGTGCCAGCACGGGACAGGGGTACGCCATATATTTT. Residues: CASTGQGYAIYF. V and J are TRBV28 and TRBJ1-3; 10 positions match TRBD1. Germline lookup yields CDR1 MDHEN and CDR2 SYDVKM. The CDR3 covers 12 residues. V trimming: 7 bases; J trimming: 11 bases; junction bases outside the gene matches: 5.

The rearrangement uses TRBV18 and TRBJ2-7, with D unresolved. The germline V gene has CDR1 KGHSH and CDR2 LQKENI. The CDR3 extends over 15 amino acids. V was trimmed by 0 bases and J by 2 bases, leaving 11 bases between them. The CDR3 here is CASSPPLFPTYEQYF. For the CDR3, the DNA is TGTGCCAGCTCACCACCGCTATTCCCCACCTACGAGCAGTACTTC.